This T cell receptor (beta chain) derives from a study of CD8+ T cells in alopecia areata. The CDR3 is made up of 14 amino acids. J lost 3 bases, V lost 6 bases, and 4 bases had no gene match. From germline, CDR1 is MNHEY and CDR2 SVGAGI. Once RNA had been extracted, it was reverse transcribed into cDNA to act as the sequencing template. Measured with immunoSEQ multiplex PCR; TCRdb has only the in-frame clones, and not every one. The table shows 200,000 or so clones, with approximately 61% occurring only once. The receptor was isolated from a human donor with alopecia areata. The chain is built from TRBV6-5 and TRBJ2-7; 11 bases are a match to TRBD1. The source material was CD4+ T cells sorted from blood, sampled at week 0. CDR3 residues: CASRLDRGLYEQYF. The DNA for the CDR3 is TGTGCCAGCAGACTGGACAGGGGGCTCTACGAGCAGTACTTC.